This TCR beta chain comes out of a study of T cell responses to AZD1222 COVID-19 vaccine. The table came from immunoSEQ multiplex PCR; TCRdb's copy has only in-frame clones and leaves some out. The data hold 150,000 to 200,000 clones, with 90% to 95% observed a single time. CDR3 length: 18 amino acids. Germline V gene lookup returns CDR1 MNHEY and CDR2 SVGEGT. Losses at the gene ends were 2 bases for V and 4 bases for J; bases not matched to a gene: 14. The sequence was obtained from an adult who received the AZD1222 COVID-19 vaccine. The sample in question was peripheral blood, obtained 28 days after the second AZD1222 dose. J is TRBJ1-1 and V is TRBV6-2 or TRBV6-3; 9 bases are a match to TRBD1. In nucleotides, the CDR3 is TGTGCCAGCAGTTACGGTGGGGGGACAGGGTATAACGGCACTGAAGCTTTCTTT. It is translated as CASSYGGGTGYNGTEAFF.